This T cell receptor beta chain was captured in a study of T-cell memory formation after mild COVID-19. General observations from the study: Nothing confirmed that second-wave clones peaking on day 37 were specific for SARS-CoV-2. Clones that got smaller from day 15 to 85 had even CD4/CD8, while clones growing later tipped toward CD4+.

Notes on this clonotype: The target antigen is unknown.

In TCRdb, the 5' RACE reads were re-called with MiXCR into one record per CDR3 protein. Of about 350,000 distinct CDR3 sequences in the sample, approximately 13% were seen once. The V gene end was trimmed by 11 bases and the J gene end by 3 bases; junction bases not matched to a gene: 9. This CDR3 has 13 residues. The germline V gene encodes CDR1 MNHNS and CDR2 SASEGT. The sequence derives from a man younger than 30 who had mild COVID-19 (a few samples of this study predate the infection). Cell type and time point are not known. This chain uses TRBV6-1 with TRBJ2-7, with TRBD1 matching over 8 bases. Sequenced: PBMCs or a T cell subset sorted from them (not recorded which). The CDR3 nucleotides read TGTGCCGGCTCCGGGACAGGAAACTACGAGCAGTACTTC. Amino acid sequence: CAGSGTGNYEQYF.